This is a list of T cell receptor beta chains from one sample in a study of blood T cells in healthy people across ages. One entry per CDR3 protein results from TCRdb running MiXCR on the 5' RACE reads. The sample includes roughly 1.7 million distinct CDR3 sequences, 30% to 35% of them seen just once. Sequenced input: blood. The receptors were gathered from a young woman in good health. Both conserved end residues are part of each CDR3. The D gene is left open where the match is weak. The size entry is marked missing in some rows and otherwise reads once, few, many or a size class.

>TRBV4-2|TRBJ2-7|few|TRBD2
CAGSHGLAGTYEQYF
TGTGCCGGCAGCCACGGACTAGCGGGAACCTACGAGCAGTACTTC
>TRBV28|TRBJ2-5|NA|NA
CATFGRFQETQYF
TGTGCCACTTTCGGACGTTTCCAAGAGACCCAGTACTTC
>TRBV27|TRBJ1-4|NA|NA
CASSFLSDSPNEKLFF
TGTGCCAGCAGTTTCCTCTCAGACAGCCCTAATGAAAAACTGTTTTTT
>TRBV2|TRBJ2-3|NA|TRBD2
CASKKSGSTDTQYF
TGTGCCAGCAAAAAGAGCGGGAGTACTGATACGCAGTATTTT
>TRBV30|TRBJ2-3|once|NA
CAWPYSRQSRAPDTQYF
TGTGCCTGGCCATATTCGAGACAATCTCGGGCTCCAGATACGCAGTATTTT
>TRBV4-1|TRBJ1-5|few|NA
CASSLVPGELQPQHF
TGCGCCAGCAGCCTCGTGCCGGGGGAATTGCAGCCCCAGCATTTT
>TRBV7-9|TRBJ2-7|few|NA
CASSQDSLEQYF
TGTGCCAGCAGCCAGGACAGCCTCGAGCAGTACTTC
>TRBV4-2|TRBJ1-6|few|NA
CASSQTVNSPLHF
TGTGCCAGCAGCCAAACGGTTAATTCACCCCTCCACTTT
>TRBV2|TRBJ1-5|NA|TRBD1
CASSVVTGDSNQPQHF
TGTGCCAGCAGCGTTGTAACAGGGGATAGCAATCAGCCCCAGCATTTT
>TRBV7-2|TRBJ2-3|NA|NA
CASSLVDYPTDTQYF
TGTGCCAGCAGCTTAGTTGACTACCCCACAGATACGCAGTATTTT
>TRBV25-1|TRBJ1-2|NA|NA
CASSESAGGIYGYTF
TGTGCCAGCAGTGAATCTGCAGGAGGCATTTATGGCTACACCTTC